Shown below are 5 T cell receptor beta chains from a single sample sequenced in a study of prognosis after radiotherapy for stage I lung cancer. Multiplex PCR, run in two rounds, amplified TCR beta CDR3 from genomic DNA. With primers specific to each TRBV and TRBJ gene, the first-round PCR was performed. TCRdb reprocessed the multiplex PCR reads via MiXCR and lists one record per CDR3 protein. The table has 10,000 to 15,000 distinct CDR3 sequences, 40% to 55% seen once. The sample here was PBMCs, taken before or after stereotactic body radiation therapy (not recorded which). These receptors were obtained from a donor aged 50 or older with non-small cell lung cancer.

In DNA, the CDR3 is TGTGCCAGCAGCTCCACTCTTAGCTGGAACGAGGGTACCGGGGAGCTGTTTTTT. Translating it yields CASSSTLSWNEGTGELFF. The chain links TRBV6-2 or TRBV6-3 to TRBJ2-2; a possible D gene is TRBD2 (5 bases). Trimming pared 6 bases from V and 5 bases from J, leaving 25 bases between. The germline V gene has CDR1 MNHEY and CDR2 SVGEGT. This CDR3 is 18 amino acids long.

CDR3: CASSYGDSYEQYF. CDR3 in DNA: TGTGCCAGCAGTTACGGAGATTCCTACGAGCAGTACTTC. This chain joins TRBV6-5 and TRBJ2-7; no reliable D call. V was cut by 2 bases and J by 1 base, with 6 bases left in between. This CDR3 has 13 amino acids. Germline-derived CDR1 and CDR2 are MNHEY and SVGAGI.

J is TRBJ1-2 and V is TRBV5-1; TRBD1 matches at 9 bases. The germline V gene encodes CDR1 SGHRS and CDR2 YFSETQ. CDR3 size: 15 residues. After removal of 0 bases from V and 7 bases from J, the junction contained 7 bases not matched to a gene. The DNA of the CDR3 is TGCGCCAGCAGCTTGGGGACAGGGGTGGATCCTGGCTACACCTTC. Amino acid sequence: CASSLGTGVDPGYTF.

This clonotype appeared many times. The rearrangement uses TRBV4-1 and TRBJ2-1; TRBD1 matches 7 bases. CDR1 and CDR2 from the germline V gene are MGHRA and YSYEKL. CDR3 length equals 14 residues. Trimming took 4 bases from V and 8 from J; bases not matched to a gene: 8. CDR3 sequence: CASSRNQGVDEQFF. CDR3 bases: TGCGCCAGCAGCCGAAACCAGGGGGTGGATGAGCAGTTCTTC.

The rearrangement uses TRBV3-2 and TRBJ2-7; the table names TRBD1, a call not compared with the DNA. TRBV3-2 is a known pseudogene. The CDR3 is made up of 15 amino acids. In nucleotides, the CDR3 is TGTGCCAGCAGCAATGGGACCAACTTTGCCTACGAGCAGTACTTC. It translates to CASSNGTNFAYEQYF.